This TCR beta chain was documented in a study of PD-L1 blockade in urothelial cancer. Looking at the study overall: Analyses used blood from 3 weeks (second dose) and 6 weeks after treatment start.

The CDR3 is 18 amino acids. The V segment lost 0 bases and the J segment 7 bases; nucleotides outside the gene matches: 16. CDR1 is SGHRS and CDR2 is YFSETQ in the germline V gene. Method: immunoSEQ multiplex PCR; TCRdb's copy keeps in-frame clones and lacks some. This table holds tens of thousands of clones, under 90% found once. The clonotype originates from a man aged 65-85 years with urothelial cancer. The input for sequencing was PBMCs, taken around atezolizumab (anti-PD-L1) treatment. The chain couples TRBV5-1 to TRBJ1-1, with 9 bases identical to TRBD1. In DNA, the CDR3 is TGCGCCAGCAGCTTGGGTTGGGGACAGGGCCCGAGGAACGATGAAGCTTTCTTT. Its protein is CASSLGWGQGPRNDEAFF.